This entry features one T cell receptor beta chain sequence. This sample stems from a study of blood T cell repertoires in COVID-19. Study details: The United States, Italy and Spain provided the acute and convalescent COVID-19 samples. T cells, B-cell-depleted T cells, or PBMCs provided the cDNA or gDNA that served as material.

Per the original data handling: Amplification with reference gene primers provided the estimates of nucleated cell counts. Repertoires were generated with immunoSEQ multiplex PCR, while TCRdb's copy carries only in-frame clones and drops some. V, J and clone size were drawn from that table, and D and trimming were deduced from the DNA. Here the sample spans about 300,000 clones, 91% being singletons. Per the germline V gene, CDR1 is LNHDA and CDR2 is SQIVND (reference sequence). CDR3 length equals 15 residues. V shed 4 bases and J 9 bases; nucleotides not matched to a gene: 10. One Seattle source followed patients from active infection through their disease course.

The TCR originated in a young woman with COVID-19, enrolled during active disease. The chain has TRBV19 and TRBJ2-1; 9 bases are a match to TRBD2. Sequenced input: peripheral blood. CDR3 loop: CASSTPGLALSEQFF. CDR3 DNA sequence: TGTGCCAGTAGTACACCGGGACTAGCTTTAAGTGAGCAGTTCTTC.